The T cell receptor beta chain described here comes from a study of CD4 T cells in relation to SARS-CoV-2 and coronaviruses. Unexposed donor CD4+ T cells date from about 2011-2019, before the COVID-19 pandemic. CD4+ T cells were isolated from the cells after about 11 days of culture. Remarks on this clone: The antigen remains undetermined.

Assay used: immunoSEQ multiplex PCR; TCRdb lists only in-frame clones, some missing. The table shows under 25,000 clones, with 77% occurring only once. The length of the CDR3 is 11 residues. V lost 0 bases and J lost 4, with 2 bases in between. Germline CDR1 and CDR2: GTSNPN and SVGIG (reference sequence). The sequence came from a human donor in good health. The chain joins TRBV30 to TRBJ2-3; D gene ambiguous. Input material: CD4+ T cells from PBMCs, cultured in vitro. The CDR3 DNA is TGTGCCTGGAGTGTACCAGATACGCAGTATTTT. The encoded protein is CAWSVPDTQYF.